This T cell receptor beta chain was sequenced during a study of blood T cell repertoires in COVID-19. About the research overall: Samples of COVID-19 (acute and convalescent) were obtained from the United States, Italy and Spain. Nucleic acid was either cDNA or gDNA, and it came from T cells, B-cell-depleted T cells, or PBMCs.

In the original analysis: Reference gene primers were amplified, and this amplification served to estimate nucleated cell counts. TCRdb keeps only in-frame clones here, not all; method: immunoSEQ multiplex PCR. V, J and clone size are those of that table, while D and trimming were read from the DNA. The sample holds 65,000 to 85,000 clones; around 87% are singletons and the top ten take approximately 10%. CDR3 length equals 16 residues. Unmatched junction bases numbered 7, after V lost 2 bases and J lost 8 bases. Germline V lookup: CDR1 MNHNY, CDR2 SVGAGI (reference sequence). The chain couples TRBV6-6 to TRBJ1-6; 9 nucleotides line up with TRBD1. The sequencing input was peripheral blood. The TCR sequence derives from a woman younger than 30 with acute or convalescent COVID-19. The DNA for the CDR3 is TGTGCCAGCAGTTACGCCCCGGGACAGGGAGATTCACCCCTCCACTTT. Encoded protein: CASSYAPGQGDSPLHF.